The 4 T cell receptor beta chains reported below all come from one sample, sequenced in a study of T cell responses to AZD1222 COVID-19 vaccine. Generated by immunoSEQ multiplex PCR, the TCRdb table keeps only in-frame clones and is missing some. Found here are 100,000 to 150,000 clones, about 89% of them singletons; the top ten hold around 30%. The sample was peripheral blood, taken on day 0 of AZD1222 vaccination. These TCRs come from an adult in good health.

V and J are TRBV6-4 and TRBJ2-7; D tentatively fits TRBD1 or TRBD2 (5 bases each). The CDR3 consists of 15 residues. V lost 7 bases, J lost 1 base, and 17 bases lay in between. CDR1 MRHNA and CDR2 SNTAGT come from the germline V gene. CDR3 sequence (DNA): TGTGCCAGCACTCGATCGAGGGGCCCTTCCTACGAGCAGTACTTC. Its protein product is CASTRSRGPSYEQYF.

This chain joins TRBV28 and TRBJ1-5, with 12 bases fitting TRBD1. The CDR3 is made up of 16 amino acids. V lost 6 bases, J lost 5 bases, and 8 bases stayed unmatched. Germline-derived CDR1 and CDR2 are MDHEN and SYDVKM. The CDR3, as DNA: TGTGCCAGCAGCCCCGGGACAGGGGGCTCTCATCAGCCCCAGCATTTT. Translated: CASSPGTGGSHQPQHF.

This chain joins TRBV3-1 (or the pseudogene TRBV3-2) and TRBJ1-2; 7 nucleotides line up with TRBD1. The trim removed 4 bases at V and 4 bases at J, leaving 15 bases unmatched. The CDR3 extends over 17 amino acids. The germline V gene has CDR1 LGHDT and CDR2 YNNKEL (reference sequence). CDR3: CASSPPGTALTIYGYTF. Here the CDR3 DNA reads TGTGCCAGCAGCCCACCCGGGACAGCCCTAACCATCTATGGCTACACCTTC.

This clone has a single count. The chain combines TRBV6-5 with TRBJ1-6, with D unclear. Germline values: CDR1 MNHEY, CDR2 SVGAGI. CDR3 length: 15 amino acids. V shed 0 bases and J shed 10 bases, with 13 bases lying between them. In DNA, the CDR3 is TGTGCCAGCAGTTACTCCCAACCTGGAGGCTCACCCCTCCACTTT. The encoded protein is CASSYSQPGGSPLHF.